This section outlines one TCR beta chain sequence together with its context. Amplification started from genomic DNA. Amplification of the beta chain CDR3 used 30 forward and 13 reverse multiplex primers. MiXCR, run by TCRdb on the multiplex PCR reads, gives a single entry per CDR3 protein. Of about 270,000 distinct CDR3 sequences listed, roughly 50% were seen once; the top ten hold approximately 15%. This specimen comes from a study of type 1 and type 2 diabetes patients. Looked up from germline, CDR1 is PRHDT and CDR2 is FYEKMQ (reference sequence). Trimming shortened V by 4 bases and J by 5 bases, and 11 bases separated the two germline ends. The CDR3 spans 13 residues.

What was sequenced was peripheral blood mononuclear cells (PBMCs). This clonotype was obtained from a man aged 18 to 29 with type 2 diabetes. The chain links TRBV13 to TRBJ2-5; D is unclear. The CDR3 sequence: CASSSFSRETQYF. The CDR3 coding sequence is TGTGCCAGCAGCTCCTTTAGTCGGGAGACCCAGTACTTC.